The next 28 T cell receptor beta chains were all read from a single sample in a study of a mutant IDH1 vaccine in newly diagnosed glioma. Noted time point: week 11, during vaccination. Each vaccine dose was 300 ug of mutant IDH1 20-mer peptide, with topical imiquimod. For these receptors, no antigen is known. Profiling relied on immunoSEQ multiplex PCR, and the TCRdb table lists in-frame clones only, not all of them. The top ten hold roughly 2.3% of the sample, which has some 52,000 clones, roughly nine tenths seen once. Sequencing used PBMCs, obtained from a glioma patient whose treatment included an IDH1 peptide vaccine. All receptors derive from a man aged 45-60 years with glioma.

This clone was detected only a few times. The chain carries TRBV6-5 and TRBJ1-1, with a tentative D call TRBD1 (5 bases). Germline CDR1 reads MNHEY; CDR2 reads SVGAGI. V lost 7 bases and J 5 bases, leaving 17 bases between the germline ends. This CDR3 is 14 amino acids long. Written as DNA, the CDR3 is TGTGCCAGCACCTACTCGACGGGGGTAACTGAAGCTTTCTTT. This sequence encodes CASTYSTGVTEAFF.

The chain links TRBV4-1 to TRBJ2-6, with 7 bases fitting TRBD2. CDR3 length equals 15 residues. Germline trimming cut 4 bases from V and 13 bases from J; bases unmatched to any gene: 13. Germline V lookup: CDR1 MGHRA, CDR2 YSYEKL. CDR3 nucleotide sequence: TGCGCCAGCAGCCGAGGAGCGGGGACCGAAGGGGTCCTGACTTTC. It translates to CASSRGAGTEGVLTF.

The V gene is TRBV10-1, the J gene TRBJ2-1; D possibly corresponds to TRBD2 (5 bases). Germline V lookup: CDR1 WNHNN, CDR2 SYGVQD (reference sequence). The V and J ends lost 0 bases and 10 bases respectively, with 10 bases between them. The CDR3 is made up of 13 amino acids. The chain's CDR3 is CASSESEGFEQFF. DNA of the CDR3: TGCGCCAGCAGTGAGTCTGAGGGATTCGAGCAGTTCTTC.

This clone was counted once. The CDR3 DNA reads as TGTGCCAGCTCACCACGGAATCCACAGGGGGCGGATGGCTACACCTTC. Its protein is CASSPRNPQGADGYTF. V gene TRBV18 combines with J gene TRBJ1-2; 9 bases map to TRBD1. The CDR3 totals 16 residues. CDR1 and CDR2 (germline): KGHSH, LQKENI. V was clipped by 1 base and J by 6 bases; unmatched bases: 9.

The gene calls are TRBV30 and TRBJ2-5; D is undetermined. The CDR3 is 11 residues long. The germline V gene has CDR1 GTSNPN and CDR2 SVGIG (reference sequence). Deletions cut 3 bases from V and 5 bases from J, with 7 bases between. The DNA of the CDR3 is TGTGCCTGGAGAGAAGGGGAGACCCAGTACTTC. It translates to CAWREGETQYF.

The rearrangement joins TRBV7-6 to TRBJ1-4; 7 nucleotides agree with TRBD1. V shed 0 bases, J shed 0 bases, and the junction held 4 bases outside the gene matches. CDR1 and CDR2 (germline): SGHVS, FNYEAQ. This CDR3 is built from 17 residues. The CDR3 here is CASSLARGDATNEKLFF. The CDR3 nucleotides are TGTGCCAGCAGCTTAGCCAGGGGGGATGCAACTAATGAAAAACTGTTTTTT.

In this sample, this clone turned up once. The CDR3 region is CASSLRWSSYNEQFF. The CDR3, as DNA: TGTGCCAGCAGCCTACGGTGGAGCTCCTACAATGAGCAGTTCTTC. The chain combines TRBV5-4 with TRBJ2-1, with D hard to call. The CDR3 consists of 15 residues. Trimming removed 4 bases at V and 0 bases at J, with 11 bases between. CDR1 and CDR2 from the germline V gene are SGHNT and YYREEE (reference sequence).

This chain links TRBV28 with TRBJ2-7; the D call may be TRBD1 or TRBD2 (6 bases each). The CDR3 length is 13 residues. Germline values: CDR1 MDHEN, CDR2 SYDVKM. Between the trimmed V and J ends, which lost 11 bases and 2 bases, there was a span of 16 bases. The CDR3 DNA reads TGTGCCCTTGGGTCGGGGGCTGCCTACGAGCAGTACTTC. Its protein is CALGSGAAYEQYF.

This clone was detected a few times. V usage is TRBV10-3 and J usage is TRBJ1-5; D is perhaps TRBD1 (5 bases). Trimming took off 6 bases at V and 0 bases at J, with 12 bases between the two ends. Germline CDR1 and CDR2: ENHRY and SYGVKD. The CDR3 has 15 residues. The CDR3: CAIRGTGYSNQPQHF. Here the CDR3 DNA reads TGTGCCATCAGAGGGACGGGGTATAGCAATCAGCCCCAGCATTTT.

In this sample, this clone is medium-sized. The chain recombines TRBV4-1 with TRBJ2-5; D remains ambiguous. The CDR3 has 12 residues. CDR1 is MGHRA and CDR2 is YSYEKL in the germline V gene. V lost 4 bases to trimming and J lost 5 bases, with 8 bases between them. The CDR3 region is CASSPSRETQYF. In nucleotides, the CDR3 is TGCGCCAGCAGCCCAAGCCGGGAGACCCAGTACTTC.

The chain couples TRBV4-2 to TRBJ1-2; D uncertain. The CDR3 extends over 14 amino acids. V lost 4 bases and J 2 bases, leaving 11 bases between the germline ends. Germline V CDR1 and CDR2: LGHNA, YNFKEQ. The chain's CDR3 is CASSRSDGNYGYTF. CDR3 bases: TGTGCCAGCAGCCGGTCGGACGGGAACTATGGCTACACCTTC.

The rearrangement links TRBV9 to TRBJ1-2; TRBD1 is a possible D gene (6 bases). Trimming pared 0 bases from V and 8 bases from J, leaving 11 bases between. The germline gives CDR1 SGDLS, CDR2 YYNGEE. This CDR3 contains 13 residues. For the CDR3, the DNA is TGTGCCAGCAGCGTAGGACAGGCAAGAGGCTACACCTTC. Its protein is CASSVGQARGYTF.

The V call is TRBV25-1, the J call TRBJ1-2; D remains unclear. The germline V gene encodes CDR1 MGHDK and CDR2 SYGVNS. Trimming cost V 6 bases and J 4 bases, with 9 bases left between them. The CDR3 has 12 amino acids. CDR3 residues: CASSEGSYGYTF. CDR3 DNA sequence: TGTGCCAGCAGCGAAGGATCCTATGGCTACACCTTC.

The V call is TRBV28, the J call TRBJ1-2; D possibly corresponds to TRBD1 (5 bases). Trimming shortened V by 8 bases and J by 4 bases, and 14 bases separated the two germline ends. The CDR3 has 13 residues. Germline assignment: CDR1 MDHEN and CDR2 SYDVKM. The CDR3 DNA reads as TGTGCCAGCCGGGGCGAGCTACGCTATGGCTACACCTTC. It specifies CASRGELRYGYTF.

The V call is TRBV9, the J call TRBJ2-7; D gene uncertain. CDR3 length: 13 amino acids. V was shortened by 4 bases and J by 2 bases, with 10 bases between the two germline ends. Looked up from germline, CDR1 is SGDLS and CDR2 is YYNGEE. The CDR3 here is CASSYRETYEQYF. CDR3 in DNA: TGTGCCAGCAGCTACCGCGAGACCTACGAGCAGTACTTC.

The chain's CDR3 is CASTYHRSYGYTF. CDR3 nucleotides: TGTGCCAGCACCTACCACAGGTCCTATGGCTACACCTTC. This chain links TRBV11-2 with TRBJ1-2; TRBD1 is a possible D gene (5 bases). Germline CDR1 and CDR2: SGHAT and FQNNGV. The CDR3 has 13 amino acids. V was cut by 7 bases and J by 4 bases, with 13 bases left in between.

V gene TRBV20-1 combines with J gene TRBJ1-5; D might be TRBD1 (5 bases). This CDR3 spans 8 amino acids. CDR1 is DFQATT, CDR2 SNEGSKA, per germline (reference sequence). The chain's CDR3 is CKSLGGHF. As DNA, the CDR3 is TGCAAGTCCCTGGGGGGGCATTTT.

The CDR3 here is CASSPDGRDTQYF. The CDR3 DNA sequence: TGTGCCAGCAGCCCAGACGGAAGGGATACGCAGTATTTT. The V call is TRBV9, the J call TRBJ2-3, with D uncertain. CDR1 and CDR2 (germline): SGDLS, YYNGEE. The CDR3 contains 13 residues. Trimming cost V 4 bases and J 6 bases, with 12 bases left between them.

Notes on this clone: This CDR3 is also generated by other DNA sequences in the sample. The CDR3 bases are TGTGCCAGTAGCCGACAGGGTTACGAGCAGTACTTC. It encodes CASSRQGYEQYF. The gene calls are TRBV19 and TRBJ2-7; 7 bases fit TRBD1. This CDR3 is 12 amino acids long. Per the germline V gene, CDR1 is LNHDA and CDR2 is SQIVND (reference sequence). V lost 6 bases to trimming and J lost 4 bases; unmatched junction nucleotides: 3.

The chain is built from TRBV6-5 and TRBJ2-7, with TRBD2 matching over 12 bases. Germline trimming cut 4 bases from V and 4 bases from J; bases unmatched to any gene: 5. The CDR3 has 15 residues. Per the germline V gene, CDR1 is MNHEY and CDR2 is SVGAGI. CDR3 sequence: CASSLTSGGPYEQYF. Here the CDR3 DNA reads TGTGCCAGCAGTTTGACTAGCGGGGGTCCTTACGAGCAGTACTTC.

The V call is TRBV7-9, the J call TRBJ1-3; D is unresolved. In germline, CDR1 is SEHNR, CDR2 FQNEAQ (reference sequence). The CDR3 is 13 residues long. The V gene lost 6 bases and the J gene lost 1 base, with 7 bases spanning the gap. The CDR3 DNA sequence: TGTGCCAGCAGTCCAGGTTCTGGAAACACCATATATTTT. Protein: CASSPGSGNTIYF.

The rearrangement joins TRBV6-1 to TRBJ2-7, with D possibly TRBD1 on 5 matching bases. Per germline, CDR1 MNHNS and CDR2 SASEGT. CDR3 length: 14 residues. V dropped 3 bases and J dropped 1 base, with 10 bases sitting between them. The CDR3 region has the DNA TGTGCCAGCAGTGACAGGGCCCTTTCCTACGAGCAGTACTTC. This gives the protein CASSDRALSYEQYF.

V and J are TRBV2 and TRBJ2-6; weak D call: TRBD1 (7 bases). V was trimmed by 8 bases and J by 4 bases, leaving 18 bases between them. The CDR3 has 16 amino acids. Germline V lookup: CDR1 SNHLY, CDR2 FYNNEI. In nucleotides, the CDR3 is TGTGCCAGCCCACAAGGAGGGGGCGCGGGGGCCAACGTCCTGACTTTC. Its protein product is CASPQGGGAGANVLTF.

The chain joins TRBV7-6 to TRBJ1-2; a weak D match, TRBD1 (5 bases). V was pared by 8 bases and J by 8 bases, with 21 bases between. This CDR3 is built from 14 residues. In germline, CDR1 is SGHVS, CDR2 FNYEAQ. The DNA for the CDR3 is TGTGCCAGCGGAGGTGGAGTAGCGGGGCGCGGCTACACCTTC. This translates into CASGGGVAGRGYTF.

The chain employs TRBV5-4 and TRBJ1-1; no definite D call. The CDR3 sequence is 15 residues long. Trimming shortened V by 0 bases and J by 1 base, and 10 bases separated the two germline ends. Germline values: CDR1 SGHNT, CDR2 YYREEE (reference sequence). CDR3 DNA: TGTGCCAGCAGCTTGGATATCGGAAAGAACACTGAAGCTTTCTTT. The encoded protein is CASSLDIGKNTEAFF.

This chain joins TRBV30 and TRBJ1-3, with D perhaps TRBD1 (6 bases). The germline V and J ends were trimmed by 1 base and 3 bases, with 13 bases remaining between them. The CDR3 spans 15 residues. Germline CDR1 is GTSNPN and CDR2 is SVGIG (reference sequence). CDR3 residues: CAWSGGGGVGNTIYF. As DNA, the CDR3 is TGTGCCTGGAGTGGCGGAGGGGGAGTTGGAAACACCATATATTTT. Combining the CDR3 with reference TRBV30 and TRBJ1-3 gives the whole variable domain SQTIHQWPATLVQPVGSPLSLECTVEGTSNPNLYWYRQAAGRGLQLLFYSVGIGQISSEVPQNLSASRPQDRQFILSSKKLLLSDSGFYLCAWSGGGGVGNTIYFGEGSWLTVV.

The chain links TRBV6-5 to TRBJ1-2; 7 nucleotides line up with TRBD1. From germline, CDR1 is MNHEY and CDR2 SVGAGI. Trimming took 5 bases from V and 8 from J; bases not matched to a gene: 14. There are 15 residues in the CDR3. CDR3 nucleotides: TGTGCCAGCAGTCCGACGGGACAGTCCTCGCGCGGCTACACCTTC. The encoded protein is CASSPTGQSSRGYTF.

The chain combines TRBV5-6 with TRBJ1-2, with a possible D match to TRBD1 (5 bases). V was clipped by 0 bases and J by 0 bases, with 15 bases between them. Germline CDR1 reads SGHDT; CDR2 reads YYEEEE. This CDR3 is built from 17 residues. CDR3 residues: CASSLAAREGTNYGYTF. CDR3 in DNA: TGTGCCAGCAGCTTGGCGGCCAGGGAGGGGACTAACTATGGCTACACCTTC.